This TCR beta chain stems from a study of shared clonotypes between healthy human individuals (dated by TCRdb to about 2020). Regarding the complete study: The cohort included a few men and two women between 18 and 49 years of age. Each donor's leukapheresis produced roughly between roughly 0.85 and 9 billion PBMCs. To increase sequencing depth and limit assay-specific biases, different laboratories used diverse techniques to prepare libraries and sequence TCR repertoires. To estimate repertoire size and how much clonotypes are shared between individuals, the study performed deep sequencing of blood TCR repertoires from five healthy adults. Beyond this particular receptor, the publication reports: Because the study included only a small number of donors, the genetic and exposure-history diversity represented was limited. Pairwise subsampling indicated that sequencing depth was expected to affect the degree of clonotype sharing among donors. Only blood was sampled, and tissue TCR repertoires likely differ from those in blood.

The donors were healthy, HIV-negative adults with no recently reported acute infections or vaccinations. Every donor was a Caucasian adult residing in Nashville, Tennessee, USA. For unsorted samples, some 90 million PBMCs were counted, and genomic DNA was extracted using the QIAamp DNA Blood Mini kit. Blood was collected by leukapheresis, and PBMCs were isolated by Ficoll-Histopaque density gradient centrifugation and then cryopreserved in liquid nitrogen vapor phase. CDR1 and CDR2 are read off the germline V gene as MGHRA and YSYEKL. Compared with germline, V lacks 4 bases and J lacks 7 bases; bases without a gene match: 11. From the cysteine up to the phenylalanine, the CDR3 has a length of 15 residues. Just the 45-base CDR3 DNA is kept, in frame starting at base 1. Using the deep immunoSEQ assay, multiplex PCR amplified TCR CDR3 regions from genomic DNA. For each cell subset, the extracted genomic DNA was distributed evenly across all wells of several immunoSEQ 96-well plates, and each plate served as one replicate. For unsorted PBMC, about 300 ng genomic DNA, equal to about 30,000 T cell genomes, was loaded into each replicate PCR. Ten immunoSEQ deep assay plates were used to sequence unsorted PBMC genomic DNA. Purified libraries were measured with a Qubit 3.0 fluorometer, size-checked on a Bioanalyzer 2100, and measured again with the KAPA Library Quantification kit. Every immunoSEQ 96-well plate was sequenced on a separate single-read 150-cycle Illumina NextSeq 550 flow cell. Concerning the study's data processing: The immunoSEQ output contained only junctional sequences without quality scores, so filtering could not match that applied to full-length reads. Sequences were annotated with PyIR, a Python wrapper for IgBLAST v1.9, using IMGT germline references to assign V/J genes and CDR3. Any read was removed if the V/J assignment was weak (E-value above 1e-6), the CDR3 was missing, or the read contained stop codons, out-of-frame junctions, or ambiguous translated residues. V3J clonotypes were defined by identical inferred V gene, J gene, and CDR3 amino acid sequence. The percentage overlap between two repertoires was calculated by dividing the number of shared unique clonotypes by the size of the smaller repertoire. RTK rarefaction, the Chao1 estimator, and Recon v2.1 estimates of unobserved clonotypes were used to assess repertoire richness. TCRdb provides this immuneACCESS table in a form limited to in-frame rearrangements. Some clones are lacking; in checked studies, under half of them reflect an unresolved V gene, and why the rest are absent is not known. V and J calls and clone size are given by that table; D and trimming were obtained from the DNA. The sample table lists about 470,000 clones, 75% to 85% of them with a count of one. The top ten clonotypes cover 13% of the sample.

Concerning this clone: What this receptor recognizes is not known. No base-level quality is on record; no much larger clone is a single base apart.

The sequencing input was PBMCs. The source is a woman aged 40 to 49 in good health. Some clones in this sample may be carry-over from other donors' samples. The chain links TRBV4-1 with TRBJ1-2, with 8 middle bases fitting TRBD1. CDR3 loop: CASSLTMTGDVGYTF. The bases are TGCGCCAGCAGCCTAACCATGACAGGGGATGTTGGCTACACCTTC.